The next 8 T cell receptor beta chains were all read from a single sample in a study of OX40 agonist ivuxolimab in advanced cancers. Generated by immunoSEQ multiplex PCR, the TCRdb table keeps only in-frame clones and is missing some. The repertoire holds tens of thousands of clones, with about 86% as singletons. Material: CD4+ or CD8+ T cells sorted from blood, obtained in a trial of the OX40 agonist ivuxolimab. The receptors were gathered from an adult with an advanced solid tumor such as melanoma, head and neck, liver or kidney cancer.

This clone was seen a few times. The CDR3 region has the DNA TGTGCCAGCAGCGTAGCTGGGGTAAACACTGAAGCTTTCTTT. Translated, it gives CASSVAGVNTEAFF. This rearrangement joins TRBV9 to TRBJ1-1, with D uncertain. This CDR3 comprises 14 residues. Trimming stripped 0 bases from V and 2 bases from J, with 8 bases between. Per the germline V gene, CDR1 is SGDLS and CDR2 is YYNGEE.

The rearrangement joins TRBV6-1 to TRBJ2-3, with a weak D call TRBD2 (6 bases). CDR1 is MNHNS, CDR2 SASEGT, per germline. V lost 2 bases and J lost 3, with 9 bases in between. The length of the CDR3 is 14 residues. Written as DNA, the CDR3 is TGTGCCAGCAGTGAAAGTGCGGGGACAGATACGCAGTATTTT. Residues: CASSESAGTDTQYF.

The rearrangement joins TRBV6-6 to TRBJ2-5; 7 bases fit TRBD1. Gene TRBJ2-7 matches the end of the DNA better, so the J call may be wrong. The CDR3 has 16 amino acids. Germline CDR1 reads MNHNY; CDR2 reads SVGAGI (reference sequence). The CDR3 here is CASSYSGRGSSYEQYF. The CDR3 DNA is TGTGCCAGCAGTTACTCGGGCAGGGGGAGCTCCTACGAGCAGTACTTC.

The CDR3 DNA follows: TGTGCCAGAACCAATCAGCCCCAGCATTTT. Translated, it gives CARTNQPQHF. The chain has TRBV2 and TRBJ1-5; D unresolved. Germline V CDR1 and CDR2: SNHLY, FYNNEI. CDR3 length: 10 amino acids. V lost 9 bases and J 3 bases, leaving 3 bases between the germline ends.

The V gene is TRBV6-6, the J gene TRBJ1-5, with D perhaps TRBD1 (5 bases). V was clipped by 0 bases and J by 15 bases, with 12 bases between them. This CDR3 region has 12 residues. CDR1 and CDR2 (germline): MNHNY, SVGAGI (reference sequence). CDR3 region: CASSYSFRDPHF. The DNA of the CDR3 is TGTGCCAGCAGTTACTCGTTCCGGGACCCGCATTTT.

V gene TRBV25-1 combines with J gene TRBJ2-3; D not resolved. The V end lost 2 bases, the J end lost 2 bases, and 11 bases lay between the germline ends. CDR3 length: 15 residues. Looked up from germline, CDR1 is MGHDK and CDR2 is SYGVNS. The CDR3 sequence: CASSEISVLTDTQYF. As DNA, the CDR3 is TGTGCCAGCAGTGAAATTTCCGTCCTCACAGATACGCAGTATTTT.

The rearrangement joins TRBV7-9 to TRBJ2-2; D perhaps matches TRBD2 (6 bases). The germline CDR1 and CDR2 sequences are SEHNR and FQNEAQ (reference sequence). Trimming removed 5 bases from V and 4 bases from J, with 11 bases in between. The CDR3 extends over 14 amino acids. CDR3 sequence: CASSKSGFTGELFF. DNA for the CDR3: TGTGCCAGCAGCAAGAGCGGGTTCACCGGGGAGCTGTTTTTT.

The chain joins TRBV5-8 to TRBJ1-6; D remains unclear. Germline CDR1 reads SGHTS; CDR2 reads YDEGEE. Trimming stripped 7 bases from V and 9 bases from J, with 14 bases between. The CDR3 is 13 amino acids. The CDR3 sequence is CASDPIRGSPLHF. CDR3 nucleotide sequence: TGTGCCAGCGATCCCATTCGGGGTTCACCCCTCCACTTT.